These T cell receptor beta chains were read from a single sample in a study of OX40 agonist ivuxolimab in advanced cancers. Clones were read by immunoSEQ multiplex PCR, and TCRdb kept only the in-frame ones, dropping some. Among 92,000 or so clones listed, roughly 80% were seen once. Specimen: CD4+ or CD8+ T cells sorted from blood, collected in a trial of the OX40 agonist ivuxolimab. These receptors were collected from an adult with an advanced solid tumor such as melanoma, head and neck, liver or kidney cancer. The CDR3 runs from the conserved cysteine through the conserved F or W. A D gene is named only where the DNA matches it firmly. A row's size may be missing; if present it is once, few, many or a size class.

- | TRBJ2-6 | TRBV18 | - | 13 | CASSADKANVLTF | TGTGCCAGCTCCGCCGACAAGGCCAACGTCCTGACTTTC
- | TRBJ2-7 | TRBV2 | TRBD2 | 16 | CASSVDKTSGSGEQYF | TGTGCCAGCAGTGTTGACAAGACTAGCGGGAGTGGCGAGCAGTACTTC
- | TRBJ2-3 | TRBV19 | - | 15 | CASSIRVVSPDTQYF | TGTGCCAGTAGTATCAGGGTAGTCTCTCCAGATACGCAGTATTTT
- | TRBJ2-3 | TRBV6-5 | TRBD2 | 15 | CASSYGGGPGDTQYF | TGTGCCAGCAGTTATGGCGGGGGGCCGGGGGATACGCAGTATTTT
- | TRBJ1-2 | TRBV2 | - | 11 | CASSEEGGYTF | TGTGCCAGCAGTGAAGAGGGTGGCTACACCTTC
- | TRBJ2-7 | TRBV15 | - | 12 | CATSRDRSEQYF | TGTGCCACCAGCAGAGATCGCTCCGAGCAGTACTTC
once | TRBJ2-7 | TRBV30 | - | 13 | CAWSAFGQHEQYF | TGTGCCTGGAGTGCGTTCGGACAGCACGAGCAGTACTTC
- | TRBJ1-1 | TRBV5-1 | - | 16 | CASSLNAPGVNTEAFF | TGCGCCAGCAGCCTCAATGCCCCAGGAGTGAACACTGAAGCTTTCTTT
once | TRBJ1-4 | TRBV2 | - | 15 | CASSDGVAGDEKLFF | TGTGCCAGCAGTGATGGTGTGGCAGGGGATGAAAAACTGTTTTTT
once | TRBJ2-5 | TRBV5-1 | - | 16 | CASSLGALKYQETQYF | TGCGCCAGCAGCTTGGGTGCGTTAAAGTACCAAGAGACCCAGTACTTC
few | TRBJ1-1 | TRBV19 | - | 14 | CASSIAAGGTEAFF | TGTGCCAGTAGTATAGCTGCGGGGGGCACTGAAGCTTTCTTT
few | TRBJ1-3 | TRBV19 | - | 15 | CASSIRGTTGNTIYF | TGTGCCAGTAGTATTAGGGGGACAACTGGAAACACCATATATTTT
- | TRBJ2-5 | TRBV11-2 | - | 14 | CASSLRRGAETQYF | TGTGCCAGCAGCTTACGCAGAGGGGCAGAGACCCAGTACTTC
- | TRBJ1-2 | TRBV5-1 | - | 15 | CASSLGTDFNYGYTF | TGCGCCAGCAGCTTGGGGACGGATTTTAACTATGGCTACACCTTC
- | TRBJ2-1 | TRBV5-6 | - | 15 | CASSTGALGYNEQFF | TGTGCCAGCAGCACCGGGGCTCTCGGGTACAATGAGCAGTTCTTC
- | TRBJ1-5 | TRBV19 | - | 14 | CASSIVSGEQPQHF | TGTGCCAGTAGTATAGTTTCAGGTGAACAGCCCCAGCATTTT
- | TRBJ1-2 | TRBV7-9 | - | 16 | CASSLGAGGFFYGYTF | TGTGCCAGCAGCTTAGGAGCCGGGGGGTTTTTCTATGGCTACACCTTC
- | TRBJ1-2 | TRBV5-6 | - | 13 | CASKRGQGFGYTF | TGTGCCAGCAAGAGAGGTCAGGGGTTCGGCTACACCTTC
- | TRBJ2-3 | TRBV5-1 | - | 14 | CATRTSWGTDTQYF | TGCGCCACCCGGACCTCTTGGGGCACAGATACGCAGTATTTT
- | TRBJ1-1 | TRBV11-2 | TRBD1 | 16 | CASSLRADRGNTEAFF | TGTGCCAGCAGCTTAAGGGCCGACAGGGGGAACACTGAAGCTTTCTTT
once | TRBJ2-7 | TRBV4-2 | TRBD2 | 14 | CASSRSGGGYEQYF | TGTGCCAGCAGCCGCAGCGGGGGAGGCTACGAGCAGTACTTC
once | TRBJ1-4 | TRBV7-9 | - | 15 | CASSFYREPNEKLFF | TGTGCCAGCAGCTTCTACAGGGAACCTAATGAAAAACTGTTTTTT
- | TRBJ2-1 | TRBV6-5 | - | 12 | CASSYTVGEQFF | TGTGCCAGCAGTTACACCGTGGGTGAGCAGTTCTTC
- | TRBJ2-7 | TRBV27 | - | 13 | CASSFTAGWEQYF | TGTGCCAGCAGTTTTACAGCTGGTTGGGAGCAGTACTTC
- | TRBJ2-7 | TRBV6-5 | - | 14 | CASRQQGLAYEQYF | TGTGCCAGCAGGCAACAGGGCCTCGCCTACGAGCAGTACTTC
- | TRBJ2-7 | TRBV5-1 | - | 11 | CASSLGYEQYF | TGCGCCAGCAGCTTGGGTTACGAGCAGTACTTC
- | TRBJ2-2 | TRBV19 | TRBD1 | 19 | CASSIDWTGARINTGELFF | TGTGCCAGTAGTATAGATTGGACAGGGGCCAGGATCAACACCGGGGAGCTGTTTTTT
- | TRBJ1-1 | TRBV5-4 | TRBD1 | 15 | CASSQQGQPRFQAFF | TGTGCCAGCAGCCAACAGGGGCAACCTCGGTTCCAAGCTTTCTTT
- | TRBJ2-7 | TRBV12-5 | - | 11 | CASGAPYEQYF | TGTGCTAGTGGCGCCCCATACGAGCAGTACTTC
- | TRBJ1-1 | TRBV6-5 | - | 15 | CASSYSTGGRGEAFF | TGTGCCAGCAGTTACTCCACGGGTGGAAGGGGTGAAGCTTTCTTT
once | TRBJ1-1 | TRBV5-8 | - | 12 | CASNSRPTEAFF | TGTGCCAGCAACTCGAGACCCACTGAAGCTTTCTTT
- | TRBJ2-1 | TRBV11-2 | TRBD2 | 19 | CASSLAPGLAGGPSNEQFF | TGTGCCAGCAGCTTAGCTCCGGGACTAGCGGGAGGGCCCTCCAATGAGCAGTTCTTC
- | TRBJ1-4 | TRBV19 | - | 15 | CASSMSNWGNEKLFF | TGTGCCAGTAGTATGTCAAATTGGGGAAATGAAAAACTGTTTTTT
- | TRBJ2-2 | TRBV7-2 | TRBD1 | 16 | CASSPGGTGVTGELFF | TGTGCCAGCAGCCCCGGGGGGACAGGGGTAACCGGGGAGCTGTTTTTT
- | TRBJ1-1 | TRBV5-1 | - | 14 | CASSFWEDGTEAFF | TGCGCCAGCAGCTTTTGGGAGGACGGCACTGAAGCTTTCTTT
- | TRBJ2-1 | TRBV5-4 | TRBD2 | 15 | CASSLALAGNNEQFF | TGTGCCAGCAGCTTGGCCCTAGCGGGAAATAATGAGCAGTTCTTC
- | TRBJ1-2 | TRBV6-5 | TRBD1 | 15 | CASRMGTAANYGYTF | TGTGCCAGCAGGATGGGGACAGCAGCTAACTATGGCTACACCTTC
few | TRBJ1-2 | TRBV7-9 | - | 17 | CASSLGGGPHSFYGYTF | TGTGCCAGCAGCTTAGGGGGGGGACCGCACTCATTTTATGGCTACACCTTC
- | TRBJ1-1 | TRBV21-1 | - | 16 | CASSNGPRPPAPEAFF | TGTGCCAGCAGCAACGGCCCTAGGCCGCCGGCCCCTGAAGCTTTCTTT
- | TRBJ2-3 | TRBV2 | - | 14 | CARERTRLHNTQYF | TGTGCCAGGGAAAGGACCCGGTTACATAATACGCAGTATTTT
few | TRBJ2-2 | TRBV2 | TRBD1 | 13 | CASRDSNTGELFF | TGTGCCAGTAGGGACAGCAACACCGGGGAGCTGTTTTTT
- | TRBJ2-1 | TRBV28 | TRBD2 | 12 | CASSRGEGEQFF | TGTGCCAGCAGCCGAGGGGAGGGCGAGCAGTTCTTC
- | TRBJ1-1 | TRBV7-8 | - | 14 | CASSFTQANTEAFF | TGTGCCAGCAGCTTCACACAGGCAAACACTGAAGCTTTCTTT
few | TRBJ2-3 | TRBV30 | - | 16 | CAWSVTGGQVTDTQYF | TGTGCCTGGAGTGTAACCGGGGGCCAGGTCACAGATACGCAGTATTTT
- | TRBJ1-1 | TRBV9 | - | 13 | CASSDGQNTEAFF | TGTGCCAGCAGCGACGGCCAGAACACTGAAGCTTTCTTT
- | TRBJ1-4 | TRBV18 | - | 16 | CASSPTADATNEKLFF | TGTGCCAGCTCACCAACGGCTGATGCAACTAATGAAAAACTGTTTTTT
- | TRBJ1-5 | TRBV11-3 | - | 13 | CASSSLTDLAQHF | TGTGCCAGCAGCTCGCTAACTGATCTAGCCCAGCATTTT
- | TRBJ1-5 | TRBV5-1 | - | 13 | CASSLDSYTTQHF | TGCGCCAGCAGCTTGGACAGTTACACCACCCAGCATTTT